This T cell receptor (beta chain) derives from a study of cytomegalovirus exposure and HLA in healthy donors. Regarding the study as a whole: The study assumed roughly uniform donor sequencing depth for presence/absence analyses.

Primers for the PCR totalled 60 Vbeta and 13 Jbeta. Assay used: immunoSEQ multiplex PCR; TCRdb lists only in-frame clones, some missing. The repertoire holds 55,000 to 70,000 clones, with 83% as singletons. This CDR3 region has 14 residues. Germline CDR1 SEHNR, CDR2 FQNEAQ (reference sequence). Trimming removed 5 bases from V and 4 bases from J, with 11 bases in between. This clone has just one count. Antigen: not known. The sequenced sample consisted of PBMCs. This rearrangement joins TRBV7-9 to TRBJ2-2; D is undetermined. The clonotype comes from a human donor in good health. CDR3 loop: CASSRGDGTGELFF. The CDR3, as DNA: TGTGCCAGCAGCAGAGGAGATGGCACCGGGGAGCTGTTTTTT.